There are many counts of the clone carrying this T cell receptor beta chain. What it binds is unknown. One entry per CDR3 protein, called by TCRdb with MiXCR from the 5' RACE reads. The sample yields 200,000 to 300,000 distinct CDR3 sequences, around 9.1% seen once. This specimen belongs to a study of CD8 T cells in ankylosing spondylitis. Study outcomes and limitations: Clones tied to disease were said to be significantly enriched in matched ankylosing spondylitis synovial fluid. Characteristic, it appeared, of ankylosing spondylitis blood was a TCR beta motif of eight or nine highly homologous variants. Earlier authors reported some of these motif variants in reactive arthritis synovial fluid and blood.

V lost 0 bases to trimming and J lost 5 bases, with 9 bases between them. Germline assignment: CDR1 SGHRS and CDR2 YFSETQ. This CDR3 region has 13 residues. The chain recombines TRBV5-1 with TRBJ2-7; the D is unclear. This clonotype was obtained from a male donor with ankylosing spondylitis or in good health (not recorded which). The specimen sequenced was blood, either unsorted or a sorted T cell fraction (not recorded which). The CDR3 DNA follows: TGCGCCAGCAGCTTGGAGAGGACCCACGAGCAGTACTTC. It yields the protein CASSLERTHEQYF.